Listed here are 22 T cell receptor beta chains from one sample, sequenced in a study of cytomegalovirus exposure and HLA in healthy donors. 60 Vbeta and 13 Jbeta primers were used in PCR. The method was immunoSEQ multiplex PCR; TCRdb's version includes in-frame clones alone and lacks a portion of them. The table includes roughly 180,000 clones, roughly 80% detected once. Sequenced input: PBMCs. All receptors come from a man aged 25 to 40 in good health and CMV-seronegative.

Here the CDR3 DNA reads TGTGCCAGCAGCTTAGCGGGGACAGGGGTGGGTACAGATACGCAGTATTTT. It encodes CASSLAGTGVGTDTQYF. The chain links TRBV7-3 to TRBJ2-3; 10 bases are shared with TRBD1. The germline gives CDR1 SGHTA, CDR2 FQGTGA. Germline trimming cut 2 bases from V and 3 bases from J; bases unmatched to any gene: 8. The CDR3 length is 17 residues.

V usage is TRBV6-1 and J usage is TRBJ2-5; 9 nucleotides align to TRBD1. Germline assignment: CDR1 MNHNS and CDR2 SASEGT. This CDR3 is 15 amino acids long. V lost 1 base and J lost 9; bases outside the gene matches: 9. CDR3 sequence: CASSEVGQGRKAQYF. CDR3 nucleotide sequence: TGTGCCAGCAGTGAAGTGGGACAGGGTAGAAAGGCCCAGTACTTC.

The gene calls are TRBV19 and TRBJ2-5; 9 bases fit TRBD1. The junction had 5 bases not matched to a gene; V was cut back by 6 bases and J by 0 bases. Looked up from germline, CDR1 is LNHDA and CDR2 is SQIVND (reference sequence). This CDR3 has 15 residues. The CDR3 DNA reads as TGTGCCAGTAGGCCGGGACAGGGCTACCAAGAGACCCAGTACTTC. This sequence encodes CASRPGQGYQETQYF.

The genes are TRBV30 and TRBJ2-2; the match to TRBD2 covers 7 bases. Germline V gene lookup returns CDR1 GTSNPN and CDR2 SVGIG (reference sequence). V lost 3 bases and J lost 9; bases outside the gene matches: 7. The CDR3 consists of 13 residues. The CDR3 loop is CAWSTQRGRELFF. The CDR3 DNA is TGTGCCTGGAGCACCCAGCGGGGTCGGGAGCTGTTTTTT. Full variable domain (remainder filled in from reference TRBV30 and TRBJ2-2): SQTIHQWPATLVQPVGSPLSLECTVEGTSNPNLYWYRQAAGRGLQLLFYSVGIGQISSEVPQNLSASRPQDRQFILSSKKLLLSDSGFYLCAWSTQRGRELFFGEGSRLTVL.

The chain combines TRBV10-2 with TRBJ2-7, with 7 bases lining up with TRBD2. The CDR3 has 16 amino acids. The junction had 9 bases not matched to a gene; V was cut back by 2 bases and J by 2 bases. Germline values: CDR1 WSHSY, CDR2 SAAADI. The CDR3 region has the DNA TGCGCCAGCAGTGAGGGGAGGGAGGCCCCCACCTACGAGCAGTACTTC. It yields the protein CASSEGREAPTYEQYF.

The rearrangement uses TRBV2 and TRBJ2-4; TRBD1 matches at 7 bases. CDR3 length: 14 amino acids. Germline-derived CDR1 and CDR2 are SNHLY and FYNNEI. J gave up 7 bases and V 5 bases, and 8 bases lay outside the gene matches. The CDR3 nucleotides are TGTGCCAGCAGTACTCGCACAGGGGCCAACATTCAGTACTTC. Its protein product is CASSTRTGANIQYF.

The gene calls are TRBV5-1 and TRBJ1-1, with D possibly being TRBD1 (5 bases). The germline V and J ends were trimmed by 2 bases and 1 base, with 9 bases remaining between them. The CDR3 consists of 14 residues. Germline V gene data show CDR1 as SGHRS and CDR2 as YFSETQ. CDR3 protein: CASSFGRENTEAFF. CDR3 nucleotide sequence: TGCGCCAGCAGCTTTGGCAGGGAGAACACTGAAGCTTTCTTT.

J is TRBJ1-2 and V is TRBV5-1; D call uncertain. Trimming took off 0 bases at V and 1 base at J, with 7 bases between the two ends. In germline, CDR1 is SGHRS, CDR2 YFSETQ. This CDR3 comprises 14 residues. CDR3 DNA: TGCGCCAGCAGCTTGGACATTCGTAACTATGGCTACACCTTC. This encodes CASSLDIRNYGYTF.

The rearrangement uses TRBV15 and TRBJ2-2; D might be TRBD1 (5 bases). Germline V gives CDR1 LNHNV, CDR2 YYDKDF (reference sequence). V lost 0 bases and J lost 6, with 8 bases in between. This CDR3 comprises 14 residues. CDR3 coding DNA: TGTGCCACCAGCAGAGATGGGGCATCCGGGGAGCTGTTTTTT. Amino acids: CATSRDGASGELFF.

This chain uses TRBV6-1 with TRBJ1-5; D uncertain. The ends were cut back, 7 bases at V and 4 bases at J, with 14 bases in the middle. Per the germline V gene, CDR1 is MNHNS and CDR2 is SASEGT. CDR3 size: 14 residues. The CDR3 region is CASTPRQRNQPQHF. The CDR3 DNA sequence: TGTGCCAGCACGCCCAGGCAGAGAAATCAGCCCCAGCATTTT.

CDR3 in DNA: TGTGCCAGCAGTGGCTGGGACAGGGTCCCTTACGAGCAGTACTTC. Translating gives CASSGWDRVPYEQYF. This chain links TRBV2 with TRBJ2-7; the match to TRBD1 covers 9 bases. CDR3 size: 15 residues. Germline values: CDR1 SNHLY, CDR2 FYNNEI. Losses at the gene ends were 4 bases for V and 4 bases for J; bases not matched to a gene: 8. Filled out from reference TRBV2 and TRBJ2-7, the complete variable domain reads EPEVTQTPSHQVTQMGQEVILRCVPISNHLYFYWYRQILGQKVEFLVSFYNNEISEKSEIFDDQFSVERPDGSNFTLKIRSTKLEDSAMYFCASSGWDRVPYEQYFGPGTRLTVT.

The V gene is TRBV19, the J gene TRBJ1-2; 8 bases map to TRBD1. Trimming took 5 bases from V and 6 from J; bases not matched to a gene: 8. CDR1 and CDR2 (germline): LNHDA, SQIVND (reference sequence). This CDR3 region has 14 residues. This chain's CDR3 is CASSLRTGLDGYTF. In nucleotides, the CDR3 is TGTGCCAGTAGTCTAAGGACAGGGTTGGATGGCTACACCTTC.

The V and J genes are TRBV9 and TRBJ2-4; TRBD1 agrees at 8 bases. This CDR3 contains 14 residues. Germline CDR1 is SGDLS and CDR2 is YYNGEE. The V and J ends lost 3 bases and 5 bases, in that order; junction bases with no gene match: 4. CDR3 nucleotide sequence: TGTGCCAGCAGCGGGCAGGGGGCCGAAAACATTCAGTACTTC. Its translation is CASSGQGAENIQYF.

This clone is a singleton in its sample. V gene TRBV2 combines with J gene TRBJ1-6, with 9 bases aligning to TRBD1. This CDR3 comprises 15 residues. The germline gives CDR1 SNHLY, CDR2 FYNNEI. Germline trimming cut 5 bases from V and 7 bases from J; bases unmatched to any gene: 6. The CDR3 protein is CASSRPGTGNSPLHF. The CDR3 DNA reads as TGTGCCAGCAGTAGACCCGGGACAGGGAATTCACCCCTCCACTTT.

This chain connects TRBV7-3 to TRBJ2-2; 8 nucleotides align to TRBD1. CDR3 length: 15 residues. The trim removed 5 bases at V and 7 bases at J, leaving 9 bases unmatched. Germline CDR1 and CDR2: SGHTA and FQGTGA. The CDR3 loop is CASSVQGAQDGELFF. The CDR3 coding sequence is TGTGCCAGCAGCGTTCAGGGGGCGCAAGACGGGGAGCTGTTTTTT.

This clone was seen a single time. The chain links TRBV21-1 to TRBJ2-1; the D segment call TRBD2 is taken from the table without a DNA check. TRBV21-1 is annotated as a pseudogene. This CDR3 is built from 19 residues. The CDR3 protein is CASSKERRLAGISYNEQFF. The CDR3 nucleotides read TGTGCCAGCAGCAAAGAAAGACGACTAGCGGGTATCTCCTACAATGAGCAGTTCTTC.

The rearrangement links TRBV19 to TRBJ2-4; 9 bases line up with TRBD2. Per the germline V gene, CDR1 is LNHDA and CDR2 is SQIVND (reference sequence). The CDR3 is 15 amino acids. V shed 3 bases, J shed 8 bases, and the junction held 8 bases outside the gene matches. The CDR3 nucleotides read TGTGCCAGTAGTATGGGTGGGACTAGCTGGTACATTCAGTACTTC. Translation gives CASSMGGTSWYIQYF.

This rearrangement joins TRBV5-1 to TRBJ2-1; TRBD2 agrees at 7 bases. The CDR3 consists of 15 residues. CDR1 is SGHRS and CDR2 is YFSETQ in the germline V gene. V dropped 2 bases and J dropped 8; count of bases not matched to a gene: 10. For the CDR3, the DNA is TGCGCCAGCAGCTTCGGGTCCAGCGGGAATGATGAGCAGTTCTTC. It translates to CASSFGSSGNDEQFF.

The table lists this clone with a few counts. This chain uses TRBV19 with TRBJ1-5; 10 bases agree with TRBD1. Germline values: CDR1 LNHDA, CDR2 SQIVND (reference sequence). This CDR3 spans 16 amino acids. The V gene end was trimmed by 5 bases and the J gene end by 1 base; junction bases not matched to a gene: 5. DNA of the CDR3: TGTGCCAGTAGTGAGAGACAGGGGGCGAGCAATCAGCCCCAGCATTTT. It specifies CASSERQGASNQPQHF.

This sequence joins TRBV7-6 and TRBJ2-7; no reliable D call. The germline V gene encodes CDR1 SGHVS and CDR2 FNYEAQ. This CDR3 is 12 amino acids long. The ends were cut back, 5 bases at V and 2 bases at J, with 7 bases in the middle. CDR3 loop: CASSLNTYEQYF. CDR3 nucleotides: TGTGCCAGCAGCCTGAACACCTACGAGCAGTACTTC.

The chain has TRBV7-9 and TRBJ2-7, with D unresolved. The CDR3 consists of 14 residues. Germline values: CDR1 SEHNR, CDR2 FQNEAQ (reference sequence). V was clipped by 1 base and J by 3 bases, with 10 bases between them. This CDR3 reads CASSLVPENYEQYF. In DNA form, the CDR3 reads TGTGCCAGCAGCTTAGTCCCCGAGAACTACGAGCAGTACTTC.

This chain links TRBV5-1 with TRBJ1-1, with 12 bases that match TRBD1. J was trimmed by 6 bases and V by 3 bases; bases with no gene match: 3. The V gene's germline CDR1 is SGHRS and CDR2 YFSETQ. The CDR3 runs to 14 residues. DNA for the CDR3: TGCGCCAGCAGCTGGGGACAGGGGGCGGCTGAAGCTTTCTTT. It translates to CASSWGQGAAEAFF.